The 18 T cell receptor beta chains in this list originate from one sample, sequenced in a study of blood T cell repertoires in COVID-19. This table comes from immunoSEQ multiplex PCR, and its TCRdb copy is limited to in-frame clones, with some not included. The sample has approximately 90,000 clones, around 82% seen once; the top ten hold 0.95% to 1.5%. The sequencing input was peripheral blood. The receptors shown here come from a woman older than 75 with acute or convalescent COVID-19.

This clone was seen more than once but under ten times. This chain connects TRBV19 to TRBJ1-5; 12 bases map to TRBD1. The V gene's germline CDR1 is LNHDA and CDR2 SQIVND (reference sequence). With 1 base clipped from V and 3 bases from J, the junction kept 7 bases outside the gene matches. The CDR3 covers 18 residues. The CDR3 DNA sequence: TGTGCCAGTAGTATAGGAACCGGGACAGGGGGCCTCAATCAGCCCCAGCATTTT. This gives the protein CASSIGTGTGGLNQPQHF. The whole variable domain, filled in from reference TRBV19 and TRBJ1-5, reads DGGITQSPKYLFRKEGQNVTLSCEQNLNHDAMYWYRQDPGQGLRLIYYSQIVNDFQKGDIAEGYSVSREKKESFPLTVTSAQKNPTAFYLCASSIGTGTGGLNQPQHFGDGTRLSIL.

The chain combines TRBV3-1 (or the pseudogene TRBV3-2) with TRBJ1-2, with 7 bases identical to TRBD1. J gave up 3 bases and V 2 bases, and 6 bases lay outside the gene matches. Germline-derived CDR1 and CDR2 are LGHDT and YNNKEL (reference sequence). The CDR3 has 15 amino acids. CDR3 region: CASSQQGQTHYGYTF. CDR3 sequence (DNA): TGTGCCAGCAGCCAACAGGGACAGACTCACTATGGCTACACCTTC.

This clone was seen repeatedly, ten times or more. This chain links TRBV10-2 with TRBJ2-3; D is possibly TRBD2 (6 bases). The CDR3 is made up of 15 amino acids. Trimming took off 7 bases at V and 0 bases at J, with 14 bases between the two ends. Germline lookup yields CDR1 WSHSY and CDR2 SAAADI. The CDR3 is CASKPSATSTDTQYF. In nucleotides, the CDR3 is TGCGCCAGCAAACCTAGCGCAACTAGCACAGATACGCAGTATTTT.

V gene TRBV5-1 combines with J gene TRBJ2-2, with 8 bases aligning to TRBD2. V shed 6 bases and J 1 base; nucleotides not matched to a gene: 8. The CDR3 contains 16 residues. Germline values: CDR1 SGHRS, CDR2 YFSETQ. The CDR3 DNA follows: TGCGCCAGCACCCCAGCGGCGGGGGGGAACACCGGGGAGCTGTTTTTT. It encodes CASTPAAGGNTGELFF.

The chain uses TRBV7-9 and TRBJ2-2; 7 nucleotides align to TRBD2. The length of the CDR3 is 15 residues. Germline CDR1 reads SEHNR; CDR2 reads FQNEAQ (reference sequence). The V and J ends lost 1 base and 4 bases, in that order; junction bases with no gene match: 3. DNA for the CDR3: TGTGCCAGCAGCTTAGGGGAGGGAGTCACCGGGGAGCTGTTTTTT. Its translation is CASSLGEGVTGELFF.

This chain links TRBV5-4 with TRBJ2-4, with no clear D. Germline CDR1 and CDR2: SGHNT and YYREEE (reference sequence). The germline V and J ends were trimmed by 0 bases and 1 base, with 11 bases remaining between them. The CDR3 contains 16 residues. The CDR3 protein is CASSLGRGGAKNIQYF. Here the CDR3 DNA reads TGTGCCAGCAGCTTGGGGAGAGGTGGGGCCAAAAACATTCAGTACTTC.

The chain joins TRBV5-1 to TRBJ1-2; no clear D gene. This CDR3 is 15 amino acids long. Germline V gives CDR1 SGHRS, CDR2 YFSETQ. V lost 0 bases, J lost 6 bases, and 15 bases lay in between. The CDR3 nucleotides are TGCGCCAGCAGCTTGGAACTGGGGAGAGGAGATGGCTACACCTTC. This gives the protein CASSLELGRGDGYTF.

The chain links TRBV6-4 to TRBJ2-2, with 9 nucleotides matching TRBD1. Germline assignment: CDR1 MRHNA and CDR2 SNTAGT. Trimming took 10 bases from V and 3 from J; bases not matched to a gene: 15. The CDR3 contains 17 residues. CDR3 region: CAIDNSRDREDTGELFF. DNA for the CDR3: TGTGCCATCGATAATTCCCGGGACAGGGAAGACACCGGGGAGCTGTTTTTT.

The chain combines TRBV5-1 with TRBJ2-4; 10 nucleotides line up with TRBD1. Trimming at V came to 4 bases and at J to 3 bases, leaving 7 bases not matched to a gene. This CDR3 has 16 residues. Germline V gene sequence: CDR1 SGHRS, CDR2 YFSETQ. CDR3 sequence reads: CASSGTGVGGKNIQYF. The CDR3 DNA follows: TGCGCCAGCAGCGGGACAGGGGTAGGGGGCAAAAACATTCAGTACTTC.

The V gene is TRBV3-1 (or the pseudogene TRBV3-2), the J gene TRBJ1-1, with a weak D call TRBD1 (5 bases). Germline lookup yields CDR1 LGHDT and CDR2 YNNKEL (reference sequence). The CDR3 has 13 amino acids. Trimming removed 6 bases from V and 4 bases from J, with 12 bases in between. The CDR3 sequence: CASSPDSRTEAFF. CDR3 DNA: TGTGCCAGCAGTCCCGACAGCCGCACTGAAGCTTTCTTT.

The chain combines TRBV9 with TRBJ2-5, with TRBD1 matching 8 bases. The CDR3 is 17 residues long. Germline V gene lookup returns CDR1 SGDLS and CDR2 YYNGEE. Trimming cost V 0 bases and J 4 bases; bases outside gene matches: 11. CDR3 protein: CASSVAQGQGGGETQYF. The DNA for the CDR3 is TGTGCCAGCAGCGTAGCTCAAGGACAGGGTGGGGGAGAGACCCAGTACTTC. Combining the CDR3 with reference TRBV9 and TRBJ2-5 gives the whole variable domain DSGVTQTPKHLITATGQRVTLRCSPRSGDLSVYWYQQSLDQGLQFLIQYYNGEERAKGNILERFSAQQFPDLHSELNLSSLELGDSALYFCASSVAQGQGGGETQYFGPGTRLLVL.

This clone turned up a few times. Other DNA sequences in the sample encode the same CDR3. This CDR3 is CASSPRRDRNTEAFF. CDR3 coding DNA: TGTGCCAGCTCACCGCGGAGGGATAGAAACACTGAAGCTTTCTTT. The chain joins TRBV18 to TRBJ1-1; D is unclear. Germline-derived CDR1 and CDR2 are KGHSH and LQKENI. The CDR3 runs 15 residues. V dropped 3 bases and J dropped 2 bases, with 13 bases sitting between them.

This clone was seen a few times. Different DNA sequences within this sample yield the same CDR3. The gene calls are TRBV18 and TRBJ2-7, with D possibly being TRBD2 (7 bases). CDR3 length: 14 residues. The V end was cut by 3 bases, the J end by 2 bases, with 11 bases between. Germline-derived CDR1 and CDR2 are KGHSH and LQKENI. CDR3 loop: CASSPEGGTYEQYF. The CDR3 DNA follows: TGTGCCAGCTCACCCGAGGGGGGGACCTACGAGCAGTACTTC.

V gene TRBV9 combines with J gene TRBJ2-3; 10 bases line up with TRBD2. The V and J ends lost 0 bases and 9 bases, in that order; junction bases with no gene match: 4. Germline V gene lookup returns CDR1 SGDLS and CDR2 YYNGEE. CDR3 length equals 14 residues. The CDR3 reads CASSVGEREGTQYF. The CDR3 region has the DNA TGTGCCAGCAGCGTAGGGGAGCGGGAGGGAACGCAGTATTTT. Complete variable domain (other parts from reference TRBV9 and TRBJ2-3): DSGVTQTPKHLITATGQRVTLRCSPRSGDLSVYWYQQSLDQGLQFLIQYYNGEERAKGNILERFSAQQFPDLHSELNLSSLELGDSALYFCASSVGEREGTQYFGPGTRLTVL.

V and J are TRBV20-1 and TRBJ2-1; D remains ambiguous. V dropped 1 base and J dropped 9 bases, with 7 bases sitting between them. Germline CDR1 reads DFQATT; CDR2 reads SNEGSKA (reference sequence). The CDR3 contains 11 residues. The CDR3 here is CSARGSGEQFF. The CDR3 coding sequence is TGCAGTGCTAGAGGTTCGGGTGAGCAGTTCTTC.

This clone was counted between two and nine times. This rearrangement joins TRBV19 to TRBJ2-3; 9 bases are a match to TRBD1. Looked up from germline, CDR1 is LNHDA and CDR2 is SQIVND (reference sequence). V gave up 4 bases and J gave up 1 base; unmatched junction bases: 3. The CDR3 is 15 amino acids. This CDR3 reads CASSTRTGGTDTQYF. The DNA for the CDR3 is TGTGCCAGTAGTACTCGGACAGGGGGCACAGATACGCAGTATTTT.

The rearrangement joins TRBV4-2 to TRBJ1-1; 8 positions match TRBD1. CDR3 length: 15 amino acids. Germline-derived CDR1 and CDR2 are LGHNA and YNFKEQ. Losses at the gene ends were 1 base for V and 1 base for J; bases not matched to a gene: 2. The CDR3 spells CASSQGGQGNTEAFF. The CDR3 DNA sequence: TGTGCCAGCAGCCAAGGAGGACAGGGGAACACTGAAGCTTTCTTT.

The V call is TRBV5-1, the J call TRBJ1-4; 7 bases are shared with TRBD1. CDR1 is SGHRS, CDR2 YFSETQ, per germline. The CDR3 spans 13 residues. The J segment lost 8 bases and the V segment lost 9 bases, leaving 10 bases of the junction unmatched. The CDR3 loop reads CAKRGQAGEKLFF. CDR3 nucleotide sequence: TGCGCCAAAAGAGGACAGGCAGGGGAAAAACTGTTTTTT. Full variable domain (outside the CDR3, taken from reference TRBV5-1 and TRBJ1-4): KAGVTQTPRYLIKTRGQQVTLSCSPISGHRSVSWYQQTPGQGLQFLFEYFSETQRNKGNFPGRFSGRQFSNSRSEMNVSTLELGDSALYLCAKRGQAGEKLFFGSGTQLSVL.